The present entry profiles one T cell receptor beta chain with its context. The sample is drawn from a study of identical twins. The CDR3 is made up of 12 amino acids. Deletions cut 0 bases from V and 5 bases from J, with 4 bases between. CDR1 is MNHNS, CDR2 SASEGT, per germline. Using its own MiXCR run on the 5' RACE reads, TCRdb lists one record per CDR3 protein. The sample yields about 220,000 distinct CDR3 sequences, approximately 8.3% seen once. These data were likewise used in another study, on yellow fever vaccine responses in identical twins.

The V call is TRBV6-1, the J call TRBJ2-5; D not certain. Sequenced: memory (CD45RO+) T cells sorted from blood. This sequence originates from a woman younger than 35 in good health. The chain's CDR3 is CASSEALETQYF. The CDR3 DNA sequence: TGTGCCAGCAGTGAAGCATTGGAGACCCAGTACTTC.